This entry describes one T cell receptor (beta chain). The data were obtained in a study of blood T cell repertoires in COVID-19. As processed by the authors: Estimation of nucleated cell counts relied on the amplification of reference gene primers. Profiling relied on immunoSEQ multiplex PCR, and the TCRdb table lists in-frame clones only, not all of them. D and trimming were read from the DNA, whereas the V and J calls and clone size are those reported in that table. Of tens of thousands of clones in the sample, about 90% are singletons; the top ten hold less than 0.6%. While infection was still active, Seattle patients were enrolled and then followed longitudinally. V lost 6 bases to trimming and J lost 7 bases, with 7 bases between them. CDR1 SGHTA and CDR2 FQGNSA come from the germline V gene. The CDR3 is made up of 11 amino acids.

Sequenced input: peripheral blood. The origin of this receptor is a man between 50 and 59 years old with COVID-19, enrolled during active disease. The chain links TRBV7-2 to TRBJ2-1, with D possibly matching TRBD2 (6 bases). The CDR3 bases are TGTGCCAGCAGACTAGCTAATGAGCAGTTCTTC. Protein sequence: CASRLANEQFF.